This T cell receptor (beta chain) was obtained from a study of T cells in tumors after PD-1 blockade. V lost 3 bases and J lost 6, with 11 bases in between. CDR3 length equals 13 residues. Germline CDR1 reads MNHEY; CDR2 reads SVGAGI. This clone was observed a handful of times. Data came from immunoSEQ multiplex PCR; TCRdb stores just in-frame clones and leaves some out. The profile covers approximately 59,000 clones, with around three quarters appearing a single time and under 15% taken by the ten largest. This TCR derives from a human donor with basal cell carcinoma. J is TRBJ1-2 and V is TRBV6-5; D is perhaps TRBD1 (6 bases). The input for sequencing was PBMCs, taken before anti-PD-1 treatment. The CDR3 reads CASSYHRADGYTF. The CDR3, as DNA: TGTGCCAGCAGTTATCACAGGGCGGATGGCTACACCTTC.